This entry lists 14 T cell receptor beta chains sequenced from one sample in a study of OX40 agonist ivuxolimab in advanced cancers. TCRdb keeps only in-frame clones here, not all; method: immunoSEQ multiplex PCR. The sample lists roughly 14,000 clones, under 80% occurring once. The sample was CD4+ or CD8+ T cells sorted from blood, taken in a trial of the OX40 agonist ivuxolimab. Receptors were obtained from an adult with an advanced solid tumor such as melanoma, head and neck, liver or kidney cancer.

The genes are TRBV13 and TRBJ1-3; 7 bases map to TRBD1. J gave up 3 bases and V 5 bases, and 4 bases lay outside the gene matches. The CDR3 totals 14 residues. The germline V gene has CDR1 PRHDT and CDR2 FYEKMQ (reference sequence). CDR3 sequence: CASSRDRVGNTIYF. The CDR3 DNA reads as TGTGCCAGCAGCCGAGACAGGGTTGGAAACACCATATATTTT.

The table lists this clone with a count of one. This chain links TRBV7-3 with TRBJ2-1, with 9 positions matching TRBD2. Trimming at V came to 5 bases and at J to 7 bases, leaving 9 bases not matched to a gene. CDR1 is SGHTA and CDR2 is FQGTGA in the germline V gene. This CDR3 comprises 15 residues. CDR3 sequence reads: CASSILAGGPNEQFF. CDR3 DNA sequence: TGTGCCAGCAGCATATTGGCGGGAGGGCCGAATGAGCAGTTCTTC.

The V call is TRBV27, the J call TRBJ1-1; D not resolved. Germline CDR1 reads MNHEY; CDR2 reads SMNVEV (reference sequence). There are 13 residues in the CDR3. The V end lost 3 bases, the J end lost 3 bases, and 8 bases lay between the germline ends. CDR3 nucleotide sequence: TGTGCCAGCAGTTTCGCAGGAGACACTGAAGCTTTCTTT. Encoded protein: CASSFAGDTEAFF.

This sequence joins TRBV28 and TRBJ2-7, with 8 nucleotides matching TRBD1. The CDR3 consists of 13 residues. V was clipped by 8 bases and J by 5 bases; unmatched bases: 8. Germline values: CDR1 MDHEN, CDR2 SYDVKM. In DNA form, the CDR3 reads TGTGCCAGCGGGATCAGGGGGCTAGACGAGCAGTACTTC. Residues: CASGIRGLDEQYF.

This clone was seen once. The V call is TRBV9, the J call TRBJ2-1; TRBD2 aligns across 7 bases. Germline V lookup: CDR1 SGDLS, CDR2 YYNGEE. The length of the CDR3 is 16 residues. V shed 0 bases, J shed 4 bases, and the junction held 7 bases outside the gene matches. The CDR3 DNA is TGTGCCAGCAGCGTAGGGGGCGGGAGAAGGTACAATGAGCAGTTCTTC. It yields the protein CASSVGGGRRYNEQFF.

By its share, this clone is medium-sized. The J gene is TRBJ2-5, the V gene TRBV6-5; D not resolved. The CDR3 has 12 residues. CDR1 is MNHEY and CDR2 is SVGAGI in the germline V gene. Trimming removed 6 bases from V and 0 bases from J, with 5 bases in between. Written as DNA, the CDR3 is TGTGCCAGCAGGTCAGACCAAGAGACCCAGTACTTC. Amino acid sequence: CASRSDQETQYF.

CDR3 loop: CASSQDPGTAYEQYF. CDR3 coding DNA: TGCGCCAGCAGCCAAGATCCCGGGACAGCCTACGAGCAGTACTTC. The chain uses TRBV4-1 and TRBJ2-7; 7 nucleotides line up with TRBD1. CDR3 size: 15 residues. Germline V gene data show CDR1 as MGHRA and CDR2 as YSYEKL. With 0 bases clipped from V and 2 bases from J, the junction kept 4 bases outside the gene matches.

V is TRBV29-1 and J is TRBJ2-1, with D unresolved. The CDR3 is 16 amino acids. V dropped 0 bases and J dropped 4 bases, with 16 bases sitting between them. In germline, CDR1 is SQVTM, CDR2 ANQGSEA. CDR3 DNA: TGCAGCGTTGAAGAAGGTCACAGAGTAATTTACAATGAGCAGTTCTTC. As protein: CSVEEGHRVIYNEQFF.

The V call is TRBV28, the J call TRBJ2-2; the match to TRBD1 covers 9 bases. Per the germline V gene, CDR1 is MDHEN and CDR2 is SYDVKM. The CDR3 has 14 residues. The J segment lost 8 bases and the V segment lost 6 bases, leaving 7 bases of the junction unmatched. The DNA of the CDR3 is TGTGCCAGCAGCCCGAACAGGGGGCAAGGGGAGCTGTTTTTT. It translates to CASSPNRGQGELFF.

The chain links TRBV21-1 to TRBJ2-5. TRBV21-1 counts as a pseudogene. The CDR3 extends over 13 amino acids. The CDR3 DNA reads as TGTGCCAGCAGCAAATCTCGATGGGAGACCCAGTACTTC. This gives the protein CASSKSRWETQYF.

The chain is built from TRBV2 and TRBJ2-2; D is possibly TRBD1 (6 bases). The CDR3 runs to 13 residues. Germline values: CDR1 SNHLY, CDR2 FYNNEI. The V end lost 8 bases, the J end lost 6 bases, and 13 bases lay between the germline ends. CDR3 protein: CASGGVGAGELFF. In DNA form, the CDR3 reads TGTGCCAGCGGGGGCGTCGGGGCCGGGGAGCTGTTTTTT.

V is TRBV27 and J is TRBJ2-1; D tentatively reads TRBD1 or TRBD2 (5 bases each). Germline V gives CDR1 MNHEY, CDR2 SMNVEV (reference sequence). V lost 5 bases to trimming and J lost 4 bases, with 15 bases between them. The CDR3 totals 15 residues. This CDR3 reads CASSTGARLYNEQFF. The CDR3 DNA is TGTGCCAGCAGTACCGGGGCTCGGTTGTACAATGAGCAGTTCTTC.

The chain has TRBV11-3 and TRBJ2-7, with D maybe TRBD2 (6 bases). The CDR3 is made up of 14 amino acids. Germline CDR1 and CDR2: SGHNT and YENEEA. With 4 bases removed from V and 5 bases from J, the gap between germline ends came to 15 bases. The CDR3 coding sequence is TGTGCCAGCAGCTCCGGGACTCGGGCCAACGAGCAGTACTTC. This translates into CASSSGTRANEQYF. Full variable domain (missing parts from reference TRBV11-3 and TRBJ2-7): EAGVVQSPRYKIIEKKQPVAFWCNPISGHNTLYWYLQNLGQGPELLIRYENEEAVDDSQLPKDRFSAERLKGVDSTLKIQPAELGDSAVYLCASSSGTRANEQYFGPGTRLTVT.

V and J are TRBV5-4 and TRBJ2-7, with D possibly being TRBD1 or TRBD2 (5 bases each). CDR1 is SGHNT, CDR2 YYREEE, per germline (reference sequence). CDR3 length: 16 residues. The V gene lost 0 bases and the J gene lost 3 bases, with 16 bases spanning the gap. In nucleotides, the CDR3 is TGTGCCAGCAGCTTGGTGTTTCCCGGGACGGACTACGAGCAGTACTTC. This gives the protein CASSLVFPGTDYEQYF.